The 4 T cell receptor beta chains listed next were all sequenced from one sample in a study of beta chain features in type 1 diabetes. Expressed TCRB transcripts were sequenced after all isolated RNA was converted to cDNA. The repertoire was sequenced with immunoSEQ multiplex PCR; TCRdb's copy has only in-frame clones and lacks some. Of 900,000 or so clones in the sample, roughly a sixth are singletons; the top ten hold 0.02% to 0.025%. The sequenced sample was naive CD4+ T cells from blood. The receptors shown here come from a woman aged 18-29 years in good health.

The V gene is TRBV7-9, the J gene TRBJ1-5; 8 bases agree with TRBD1. The CDR3 consists of 15 residues. CDR1 is SEHNR, CDR2 FQNEAQ, per germline (reference sequence). J gave up 7 bases and V 6 bases, and 11 bases lay outside the gene matches. CDR3 DNA: TGTGCCAGCAGTTCCCAGGGGGCGACTGACCAGCCCCAGCATTTT. Translated, it gives CASSSQGATDQPQHF.

The chain has TRBV7-2 and TRBJ2-5; 8 bases fit TRBD2. Germline V gene data show CDR1 as SGHTA and CDR2 as FQGNSA. Trimming cost V 1 base and J 0 bases; bases outside gene matches: 4. CDR3 length: 16 amino acids. CDR3 DNA sequence: TGTGCCAGCAGCTTAGTTGTAGCGGGGTACCAAGAGACCCAGTACTTC. Translating it yields CASSLVVAGYQETQYF.

This clone came up a few times. The genes are TRBV7-8 and TRBJ2-7; 7 nucleotides line up with TRBD2. V lost 8 bases and J lost 5; bases outside the gene matches: 21. Germline loops: CDR1 SGHVS, CDR2 FQNEAQ. This CDR3 region has 17 residues. CDR3 coding DNA: TGTGCCAGCCGAGAGCTTCTGGCCCCAGCGGGAAAACACGAGCAGTACTTC. Protein: CASRELLAPAGKHEQYF.

There are a few counts of this clone. The chain combines TRBV28 with TRBJ2-7; TRBD1 aligns across 9 bases. Trimming took 6 bases from V and 6 from J; bases not matched to a gene: 6. The CDR3 extends over 13 amino acids. Germline V gene sequence: CDR1 MDHEN, CDR2 SYDVKM. The CDR3: CASRAGTGLEQYF. The DNA for the CDR3 is TGTGCCAGCAGAGCCGGGACAGGGCTCGAGCAGTACTTC.